This TCR beta chain was captured by sequencing in a study of early T cells in non-severe SARS-CoV-2 infection. Unique molecular identifiers were affixed to single, distinct cDNA molecules. One entry per CDR3 protein, called by TCRdb with MiXCR from the 5' RACE reads. The sample has about 84,000 distinct CDR3 sequences; 12% are singletons. The CDR3 runs to 15 residues. With V trimmed by 2 bases and J by 1 base, 3 bases remained unmatched. Germline V gene lookup returns CDR1 MNHNY and CDR2 SVGAGI (reference sequence). The sequencing sample was made of whole blood. The TCR sequence derives from an adult who was a healthcare worker with PCR-confirmed SARS-CoV-2 infection or an uninfected control (not recorded which). V usage is TRBV6-6 and J usage is TRBJ2-5; TRBD2 aligns across 8 bases. The CDR3 sequence: CASSYTREVQETQYF. The CDR3 DNA sequence: TGTGCCAGCAGTTACACGCGGGAGGTCCAAGAGACCCAGTACTTC.